This T cell receptor beta chain was profiled in a study of shared clonotypes between healthy human individuals. The CDR3 length is 14 residues. The V segment lost 9 bases and the J segment 4 bases; nucleotides outside the gene matches: 8. Germline V CDR1 and CDR2: SNHLY, FYNNEI. Naivety among CD8 cells was defined by CD45RO negativity and positive CCR7 selection, thereby excluding terminally differentiated effector memory CD45RA+ cells. Only Caucasian adults living in Nashville, Tennessee made up the donor group. Assay: immunoSEQ multiplex PCR; the TCRdb copy retains only in-frame clones and omits some. The data show about 600,000 clones, with 95% to 96% seen just once and about 0.11% held by the top ten.

The chain links TRBV2 to TRBJ2-3; 9 nucleotides agree with TRBD2. The sequence was collected from a woman aged 25 to 39 in good health. The sequencing input was naive CD8+ T cells sorted from blood. The CDR3 is CASPDPSGADTQYF. Written as DNA, the CDR3 is TGTGCCAGTCCAGACCCTAGCGGGGCAGATACGCAGTATTTT.